The 32 T cell receptor beta chains given below trace back to one sample, sequenced in a study of cytomegalovirus exposure and HLA in healthy donors. 13 Jbeta primers and 60 Vbeta primers were used for the PCR. The repertoire was sequenced with immunoSEQ multiplex PCR; TCRdb's copy has only in-frame clones and lacks some. This sample has some 200,000 clones, with roughly 8.7% found just once. Sequences were obtained from PBMCs. The receptors originated from a woman in her twenties or thirties in good health and CMV-seropositive.

The gene calls are TRBV5-4 and TRBJ2-4, with 10 bases aligning to TRBD2. The CDR3 has 15 amino acids. The germline gives CDR1 SGHNT, CDR2 YYREEE (reference sequence). Losses at the gene ends were 1 base for V and 3 bases for J; bases not matched to a gene: 1. The CDR3 spells CASSLKREGKNIQYF. For the CDR3, the DNA is TGTGCCAGCAGCTTGAAGCGGGAGGGCAAAAACATTCAGTACTTC.

Only a few counts were recorded for this clone. The gene calls are TRBV2 and TRBJ2-7, with 8 bases matching TRBD1. The germline CDR1 and CDR2 sequences are SNHLY and FYNNEI. J lost 0 bases, V lost 5 bases, and 15 bases had no gene match. The CDR3 has 18 amino acids. CDR3 amino acids: CASSKTRVGQVSSYEQYF. CDR3 in DNA: TGTGCCAGCAGTAAAACTAGAGTGGGACAGGTGAGCTCCTACGAGCAGTACTTC.

This clone was counted a few times. This chain links TRBV5-6 with TRBJ1-6; 10 bases match TRBD1. The CDR3 extends over 14 amino acids. Germline values: CDR1 SGHDT, CDR2 YYEEEE. Losses at the gene ends were 5 bases for V and 9 bases for J; bases not matched to a gene: 5. CDR3 residues: CASRLTGGGSPLHF. The CDR3, as DNA: TGTGCCAGCAGACTGACAGGGGGCGGTTCACCCCTCCACTTT.

The V and J genes are TRBV5-1 and TRBJ2-1; 7 bases map to TRBD2. The V segment lost 4 bases and the J segment 7 bases; nucleotides outside the gene matches: 11. The CDR3 extends over 15 amino acids. CDR1 is SGHRS and CDR2 is YFSETQ in the germline V gene. In DNA, the CDR3 is TGCGCCAGCAGCCAAGCAGCGGGGCTGGTAAATGAGCAGTTCTTC. This encodes CASSQAAGLVNEQFF.

This chain connects TRBV7-2 to TRBJ2-7, with 9 bases matching TRBD2. Unmatched junction bases numbered 5, after V lost 1 base and J lost 7 bases. The CDR3 totals 14 residues. Germline loops: CDR1 SGHTA, CDR2 FQGNSA. The CDR3 region is CASSLVRSGGEQYF. CDR3 sequence (DNA): TGTGCCAGCAGCTTAGTCCGAAGCGGGGGGGAGCAGTACTTC.

The sample holds a few counts of this clone. The chain employs TRBV4-1 and TRBJ1-2, with D possibly TRBD1 on 6 matching bases. Trimming took off 0 bases at V and 4 bases at J, with 12 bases between the two ends. This CDR3 is built from 15 residues. Germline CDR1 is MGHRA and CDR2 is YSYEKL. DNA for the CDR3: TGCGCCAGCAGCCAAGATAGGGGGACACCCTATGGCTACACCTTC. Translated, it gives CASSQDRGTPYGYTF.

In its sample, this clone was seen a few times. This sequence joins TRBV7-2 and TRBJ2-4, with D uncertain. The CDR3 covers 14 residues. CDR1 is SGHTA, CDR2 FQGNSA, per germline. Trimming cost V 2 bases and J 0 bases, with 5 bases left between them. The chain's CDR3 is CASSLSLAKNIQYF. The CDR3 DNA is TGTGCCAGCAGCTTATCCCTAGCCAAAAACATTCAGTACTTC.

In its sample, this clone was seen once. The genes are TRBV2 and TRBJ1-5, with 7 bases aligning to TRBD1. V was clipped by 8 bases and J by 2 bases; unmatched bases: 3. The CDR3 is 13 amino acids. CDR1 and CDR2 from the germline V gene are SNHLY and FYNNEI. CDR3 nucleotide sequence: TGTGCCAGCGTCGGGACAGGCAATCAGCCCCAGCATTTT. Translating gives CASVGTGNQPQHF.

This clone was seen more than once but under ten times. This chain connects TRBV2 to TRBJ1-4, with D perhaps matching TRBD1 (5 bases). The V end lost 9 bases, the J end lost 0 bases, and 11 bases lay between the germline ends. Germline V gene lookup returns CDR1 SNHLY and CDR2 FYNNEI. The CDR3 is 14 residues long. CDR3 amino acids: CASSPQATNEKLFF. The CDR3 DNA reads as TGTGCCAGTTCACCACAGGCAACTAATGAAAAACTGTTTTTT. The full variable domain, in which reference TRBV2 and TRBJ1-4 provide the parts outside the CDR3, is EPEVTQTPSHQVTQMGQEVILRCVPISNHLYFYWYRQILGQKVEFLVSFYNNEISEKSEIFDDQFSVERPDGSNFTLKIRSTKLEDSAMYFCASSPQATNEKLFFGSGTQLSVL.

This clone was picked up a small number of times. This sequence joins TRBV29-1 and TRBJ2-7, with TRBD2 matching over 8 bases. The CDR3 loop spans 18 amino acids. From germline, CDR1 is SQVTM and CDR2 ANQGSEA. Trimming cost V 5 bases and J 0 bases; bases outside gene matches: 18. The CDR3, as DNA: TGCAGCGTTCCGATAGGGGAGCTAGCGGGTAGGAGCTCCTACGAGCAGTACTTC. Translation: CSVPIGELAGRSSYEQYF.

The rearrangement joins TRBV5-1 to TRBJ2-5; D unclear. This CDR3 has 14 amino acids. CDR1 is SGHRS and CDR2 is YFSETQ in the germline V gene. Trimming left V 3 bases short and J 2 bases short, with 11 bases between. DNA of the CDR3: TGCGCCAGCAGCTCTCAGGTGAAACAAGAGACCCAGTACTTC. Translating gives CASSSQVKQETQYF.

The chain combines TRBV5-1 with TRBJ2-2; D is unresolved. V lost 2 bases and J 1 base, leaving 9 bases between the germline ends. Germline-derived CDR1 and CDR2 are SGHRS and YFSETQ. This CDR3 region has 15 residues. CDR3 loop: CASSLGALNTGELFF. For the CDR3, the DNA is TGCGCCAGCAGCTTAGGAGCCCTGAACACCGGGGAGCTGTTTTTT.

The gene calls are TRBV10-2 and TRBJ1-1; D is possibly TRBD1 (5 bases). The V gene lost 2 bases and the J gene lost 1 base, with 8 bases spanning the gap. The CDR3 loop spans 14 amino acids. Germline V CDR1 and CDR2: WSHSY, SAAADI. The CDR3 coding sequence is TGCGCCAGCAGTGAGAGCAGGGCGAACACTGAAGCTTTCTTT. Protein sequence: CASSESRANTEAFF.

This chain connects TRBV5-1 to TRBJ2-3; 9 bases are shared with TRBD1. V shed 5 bases and J 3 bases; nucleotides not matched to a gene: 7. The V gene's germline CDR1 is SGHRS and CDR2 YFSETQ. The CDR3 has 15 residues. The CDR3 bases are TGCGCCAGCAGTGAAGGACAGGGGATAACAGATACGCAGTATTTT. It is translated as CASSEGQGITDTQYF.

The chain carries TRBV7-3 and TRBJ2-5; TRBD2 matches at 8 bases. V was pared by 0 bases and J by 5 bases, with 8 bases of the junction left unmatched. Germline lookup yields CDR1 SGHTA and CDR2 FQGTGA. CDR3 size: 16 residues. CDR3 loop: CASSLTQAGVQETQYF. The DNA for the CDR3 is TGTGCCAGCAGCTTAACCCAAGCGGGAGTACAGGAGACCCAGTACTTC.

This chain links TRBV10-3 with TRBJ1-4; the match to TRBD1 covers 10 bases. CDR1 is ENHRY and CDR2 is SYGVKD in the germline V gene. V lost 2 bases and J lost 5; bases outside the gene matches: 11. The CDR3 consists of 18 residues. The chain's CDR3 is CAISEDGEPGQGNEKLFF. As DNA, the CDR3 is TGTGCCATCAGTGAGGACGGAGAGCCGGGACAGGGGAATGAAAAACTGTTTTTT.

V usage is TRBV27 and J usage is TRBJ1-2; D is perhaps TRBD1 (5 bases). The ends were cut back, 4 bases at V and 2 bases at J, with 11 bases in the middle. CDR1 and CDR2 (germline): MNHEY, SMNVEV (reference sequence). The CDR3 has 14 residues. The DNA for the CDR3 is TGTGCCAGCAGTTCCCACAGGCTCAACTATGGCTACACCTTC. It yields the protein CASSSHRLNYGYTF.

This clone was detected a few times. V is TRBV2 and J is TRBJ2-1, with D possibly matching TRBD2 (5 bases). CDR3 length equals 13 residues. Trimming took off 4 bases at V and 6 bases at J, with 10 bases between the two ends. The germline gives CDR1 SNHLY, CDR2 FYNNEI. The CDR3 reads CASSVRRANEQFF. The CDR3 DNA reads TGTGCCAGCAGTGTACGGCGGGCCAATGAGCAGTTCTTC.

This clone was seen only a few times. The genes are TRBV15 and TRBJ2-7; D gene uncertain. Germline-derived CDR1 and CDR2 are LNHNV and YYDKDF (reference sequence). V was pared by 1 base and J by 3 bases, with 10 bases between. The CDR3 loop spans 14 amino acids. The CDR3 reads CATSRGLSDYEQYF. CDR3 in DNA: TGTGCCACCAGCAGAGGATTATCAGACTACGAGCAGTACTTC.

This rearrangement joins TRBV5-6 to TRBJ2-3, with 10 bases fitting TRBD2. From germline, CDR1 is SGHDT and CDR2 YYEEEE. The CDR3 spans 15 residues. With 0 bases clipped from V and 5 bases from J, the junction kept 3 bases outside the gene matches. Written as DNA, the CDR3 is TGTGCCAGCAGCTTGGGGCTAGCGGGAGTAGATACGCAGTATTTT. Amino acids: CASSLGLAGVDTQYF.

The chain is built from TRBV6-1 and TRBJ2-5; 7 bases agree with TRBD1. V gave up 1 base and J gave up 7 bases; unmatched junction bases: 3. Germline CDR1 is MNHNS and CDR2 is SASEGT. The CDR3 sequence is 13 residues long. CDR3 in amino acids: CASSEGTGWTQYF. In nucleotides, the CDR3 is TGTGCCAGCAGTGAAGGGACAGGCTGGACCCAGTACTTC.

This chain links TRBV4-1 with TRBJ2-1; D not certain. Trimming stripped 3 bases from V and 7 bases from J, with 7 bases between. This CDR3 region has 12 residues. Germline CDR1 and CDR2: MGHRA and YSYEKL. The CDR3 DNA sequence: TGCGCCAGCAGCCACCGCGTAAATGAGCAGTTCTTC. Translation: CASSHRVNEQFF.

The V and J genes are TRBV2 and TRBJ2-2; a possible D gene is TRBD2 (6 bases). The CDR3 sequence is 13 residues long. The germline CDR1 and CDR2 sequences are SNHLY and FYNNEI. V was pared by 7 bases and J by 5 bases, with 11 bases between. The CDR3 DNA reads as TGTGCCAGCACCGGAGGGAGGACCGGGGAGCTGTTTTTT. Its protein is CASTGGRTGELFF.

This clone appeared a few times. The chain links TRBV15 to TRBJ2-2, with D possibly matching TRBD2 (6 bases). V was cut by 3 bases and J by 6 bases, with 11 bases left in between. Germline lookup yields CDR1 LNHNV and CDR2 YYDKDF (reference sequence). This CDR3 has 14 residues. CDR3 residues: CATSSRWRAGELFF. The CDR3 DNA is TGTGCCACCAGCAGTAGGTGGAGGGCCGGGGAGCTGTTTTTT. The whole variable domain, remainder taken from reference TRBV15 and TRBJ2-2, is DAMVIQNPRYQVTQFGKPVTLSCSQTLNHNVMYWYQQKSSQAPKLLFHYYDKDFNNEADTPDNFQSRRPNTSFCFLDIRSPGLGDTAMYLCATSSRWRAGELFFGEGSRLTVL.

This chain connects TRBV4-1 to TRBJ2-7, with a tentative D call TRBD1 (6 bases). Between the trimmed V and J ends, which lost 4 bases and 1 base, there was a span of 14 bases. This CDR3 contains 15 residues. Germline V gene sequence: CDR1 MGHRA, CDR2 YSYEKL. CDR3: CASSRGLGGSYEQYF. CDR3 nucleotide sequence: TGCGCCAGCAGCCGGGGGTTAGGGGGTTCCTACGAGCAGTACTTC.

This clone was detected a few times. The chain employs TRBV7-8 and TRBJ2-5; D gene unclear. Germline V lookup: CDR1 SGHVS, CDR2 FQNEAQ. CDR3 size: 14 residues. Trimming stripped 6 bases from V and 2 bases from J, with 13 bases between. CDR3: CASSQRQIQETQYF. CDR3 sequence (DNA): TGTGCCAGCAGTCAACGACAAATTCAAGAGACCCAGTACTTC.

The rearrangement uses TRBV4-2 and TRBJ2-2; TRBD1 aligns across 7 bases. V dropped 1 base and J dropped 3; count of bases not matched to a gene: 2. This CDR3 is 15 amino acids long. Germline CDR1 LGHNA, CDR2 YNFKEQ. For the CDR3, the DNA is TGTGCCAGCAGCCAAGGGGACAGTGACACCGGGGAGCTGTTTTTT. It encodes CASSQGDSDTGELFF.

This chain connects TRBV13 to TRBJ2-6, with D unclear. There are 17 residues in the CDR3. CDR1 is PRHDT and CDR2 is FYEKMQ in the germline V gene (reference sequence). V lost 5 bases to trimming and J lost 4 bases, with 18 bases between them. CDR3 in DNA: TGTGCCAGCAGCCTCCCGAGGTCGCGGTCCGGGGCCAACGTCCTGACTTTC. Protein product: CASSLPRSRSGANVLTF.

The V and J genes are TRBV5-4 and TRBJ2-7, with TRBD1 as a possible D gene (5 bases). The CDR3 has 15 residues. Germline CDR1 and CDR2: SGHNT and YYREEE (reference sequence). The V and J ends lost 9 bases and 0 bases respectively, with 19 bases between them. The CDR3 is CATSQGLMTSYEQYF. Written as DNA, the CDR3 is TGTGCCACCTCCCAGGGCCTGATGACCTCCTACGAGCAGTACTTC. The full variable domain, in which reference TRBV5-4 and TRBJ2-7 provide the parts outside the CDR3, is ETGVTQSPTHLIKTRGQQVTLRCSSQSGHNTVSWYQQALGQGPQFIFQYYREEENGRGNFPPRFSGLQFPNYSSELNVNALELDDSALYLCATSQGLMTSYEQYFGPGTRLTVT.

A few counts support this clone. The chain combines TRBV9 with TRBJ1-2; D may be TRBD1 (6 bases). CDR1 is SGDLS and CDR2 is YYNGEE in the germline V gene. Trimming left V 0 bases short and J 3 bases short, with 9 bases between. This CDR3 has 14 residues. CDR3 DNA sequence: TGTGCCAGCAGCGTAGACAGGGCCTACTATGGCTACACCTTC. Protein product: CASSVDRAYYGYTF.

This chain connects TRBV5-1 to TRBJ2-7; D uncertain. The CDR3 spans 15 residues. V dropped 1 base and J dropped 4 bases, with 15 bases sitting between them. Germline loops: CDR1 SGHRS, CDR2 YFSETQ. CDR3 coding DNA: TGCGCCAGCAGCTTGCAACCGGGTCCTAGATACGAGCAGTACTTC. Its translation: CASSLQPGPRYEQYF.

This sequence joins TRBV18 and TRBJ2-3; 11 nucleotides line up with TRBD2. J lost 0 bases, V lost 6 bases, and 11 bases had no gene match. The CDR3 consists of 18 residues. Germline V gene data show CDR1 as KGHSH and CDR2 as LQKENI. The CDR3 here is CASSLGLAGSVSTDTQYF. CDR3 coding DNA: TGTGCCAGCTCCCTCGGACTAGCGGGCTCGGTTAGCACAGATACGCAGTATTTT.